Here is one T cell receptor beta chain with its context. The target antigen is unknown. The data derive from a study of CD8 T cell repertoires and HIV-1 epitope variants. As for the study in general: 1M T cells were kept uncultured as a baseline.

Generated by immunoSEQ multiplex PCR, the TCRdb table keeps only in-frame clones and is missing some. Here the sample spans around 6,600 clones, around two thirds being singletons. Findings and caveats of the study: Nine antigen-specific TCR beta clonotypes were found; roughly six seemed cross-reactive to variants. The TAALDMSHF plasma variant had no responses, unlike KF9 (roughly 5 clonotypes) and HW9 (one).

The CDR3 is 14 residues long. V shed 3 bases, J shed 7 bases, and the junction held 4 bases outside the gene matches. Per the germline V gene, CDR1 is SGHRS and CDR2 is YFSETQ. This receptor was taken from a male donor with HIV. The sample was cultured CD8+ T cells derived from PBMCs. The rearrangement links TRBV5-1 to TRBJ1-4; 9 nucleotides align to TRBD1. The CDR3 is CASSSGTGPEKLFF. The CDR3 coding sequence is TGCGCCAGCAGCTCCGGGACAGGGCCTGAAAAACTGTTTTTT.